The T cell receptor beta chain described here comes from a study of beta chain features in type 1 diabetes. Study conclusions and caveats: Shorter templates might be favored by PCR, and equally so in patients and in controls. Researchers report that Type 1 diabetes patients had moderately but significantly shorter TCRB CDR3s across all four CD4+ subsets. More deletions and fewer insertions at VDJ junctions were found in patients with type 1 diabetes. Whether HLA type influences TCRB rearrangement remained unresolved here.

Germline V lookup: CDR1 SGHRS, CDR2 YFSETQ. The CDR3 is 16 residues long. The V gene lost 3 bases and the J gene lost 0 bases, with 10 bases spanning the gap. The investigators reverse transcribed all of the isolated RNA, so they sequenced expressed TCRB transcripts. Clones were read by immunoSEQ multiplex PCR, and TCRdb kept only the in-frame ones, dropping some. The sample yields fewer than 30,000 clones, about two thirds seen once. This clone was seen more than once but under ten times. Its antigen is as yet unknown. Sort purity for all populations was recorded as exceeding 98%. The origin of this receptor is a man aged 18-30 years with type 1 diabetes. V gene TRBV5-1 combines with J gene TRBJ2-6; a weak D match, TRBD2 (6 bases). The specimen was Tregs from blood. The CDR3 reads CASSWGLLSGANVLTF. CDR3 DNA: TGCGCCAGCAGCTGGGGACTGCTCTCTGGGGCCAACGTCCTGACTTTC. Based on the CDR3 plus reference TRBV5-1 and TRBJ2-6, the full variable domain is KAGVTQTPRYLIKTRGQQVTLSCSPISGHRSVSWYQQTPGQGLQFLFEYFSETQRNKGNFPGRFSGRQFSNSRSEMNVSTLELGDSALYLCASSWGLLSGANVLTFGAGSRLTVL.